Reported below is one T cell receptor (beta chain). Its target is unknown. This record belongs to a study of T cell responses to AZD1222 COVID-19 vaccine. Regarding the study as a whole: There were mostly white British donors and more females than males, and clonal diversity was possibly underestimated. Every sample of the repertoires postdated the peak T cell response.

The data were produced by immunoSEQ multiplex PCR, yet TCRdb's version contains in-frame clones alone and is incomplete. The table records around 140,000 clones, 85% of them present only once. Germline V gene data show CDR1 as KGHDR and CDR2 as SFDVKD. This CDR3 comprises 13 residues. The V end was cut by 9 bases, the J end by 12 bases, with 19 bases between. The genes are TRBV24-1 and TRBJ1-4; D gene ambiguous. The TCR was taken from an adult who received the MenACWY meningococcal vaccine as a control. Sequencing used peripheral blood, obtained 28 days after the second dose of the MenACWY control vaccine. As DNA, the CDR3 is TGTGCCACCCTCCGGGGAAAGGTGTGGCAACTGTTTTTT. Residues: CATLRGKVWQLFF.